This T cell receptor (beta chain) was documented in a study of blood T cell repertoires in COVID-19. Study information: Material from acute and convalescent COVID-19 was sourced from the United States, Italy and Spain. T cells, B-cell-depleted T cells, or PBMCs supplied cDNA or gDNA.

Per the original data handling: Reference gene primer amplification in the assay estimated nucleated cell counts. Generated by immunoSEQ multiplex PCR, the TCRdb table keeps only in-frame clones and is missing some. The DNA gave D and trimming, while V, J and clone size come from that table. The sample carries approximately 300,000 clones, about 85% recorded once. V was cut by 0 bases and J by 10 bases, with 13 bases left in between. This CDR3 has 14 amino acids. CDR1 and CDR2 (germline): LGHNA, YSLEER. The source is a woman between 45 and 60 years old who had recovered from COVID-19. The chain uses TRBV4-3 and TRBJ2-4, with D perhaps TRBD2 (6 bases). Sequencing was done on a sample of peripheral blood. CDR3 region: CASSQDRGTVIQYF. CDR3 DNA: TGCGCCAGCAGCCAAGATCGGGGGACTGTGATTCAGTACTTC.